The 14 T cell receptor beta chains presented below share a single source sample, sequenced in a study of cytomegalovirus exposure and HLA in healthy donors. Amplification used 60 Vbeta primers and 13 Jbeta primers. Measured with immunoSEQ multiplex PCR; TCRdb has only the in-frame clones, and not every one. The repertoire holds fewer than 150,000 clones, 82% seen once, with around 2.5% in the top ten. Sequencing input: PBMCs. All receptors come from a male donor in good health and CMV-seronegative.

J is TRBJ2-3 and V is TRBV19; D is undetermined. This CDR3 region has 12 residues. From germline, CDR1 is LNHDA and CDR2 SQIVND (reference sequence). The V and J ends lost 3 bases and 6 bases respectively, with 7 bases between them. The CDR3 spells CASSITWDTQYF. CDR3 coding DNA: TGTGCCAGTAGTATCACTTGGGATACGCAGTATTTT. Filled out from reference TRBV19 and TRBJ2-3, the complete variable domain reads DGGITQSPKYLFRKEGQNVTLSCEQNLNHDAMYWYRQDPGQGLRLIYYSQIVNDFQKGDIAEGYSVSREKKESFPLTVTSAQKNPTAFYLCASSITWDTQYFGPGTRLTVL.

The genes are TRBV5-4 and TRBJ2-1, with a tentative D call TRBD2 (6 bases). CDR3 length: 15 residues. Deletions cut 4 bases from V and 5 bases from J, with 16 bases between. Germline V CDR1 and CDR2: SGHNT, YYREEE (reference sequence). This CDR3 is CASSVGTPGNNEQFF. DNA for the CDR3: TGTGCCAGCAGCGTCGGGACTCCGGGAAACAATGAGCAGTTCTTC.

This sequence joins TRBV19 and TRBJ2-7; 9 bases fit TRBD2. The germline V gene encodes CDR1 LNHDA and CDR2 SQIVND (reference sequence). J was trimmed by 3 bases and V by 3 bases; bases with no gene match: 6. CDR3 length: 15 residues. The CDR3 loop reads CASSIREREVYEQYF. In nucleotides, the CDR3 is TGTGCCAGTAGTATTCGTGAGCGGGAGGTCTACGAGCAGTACTTC.

The rearrangement links TRBV11-2 to TRBJ2-2; TRBD2 matches 10 bases. The junction had 4 bases not matched to a gene; V was cut back by 2 bases and J by 4 bases. The germline V gene encodes CDR1 SGHAT and CDR2 FQNNGV. This CDR3 comprises 16 residues. CDR3 in DNA: TGTGCCAGCAGCTTACTAGCGGGAGTCGCCACCGGGGAGCTGTTTTTT. It translates to CASSLLAGVATGELFF. The entire variable domain, with the rest obtained from reference TRBV11-2 and TRBJ2-2, is as follows: EAGVAQSPRYKIIEKRQSVAFWCNPISGHATLYWYQQILGQGPKLLIQFQNNGVVDDSQLPKDRFSAERLKGVDSTLKIQPAKLEDSAVYLCASSLLAGVATGELFFGEGSRLTVL.

The DNA of the CDR3 is TGTGCCAGCAGCGTAGCACCGGGAGCAGGTTTCGGCACCGGGGAGCTGTTTTTT. Its protein is CASSVAPGAGFGTGELFF. This chain links TRBV9 with TRBJ2-2, with a possible D match to TRBD2 (6 bases). This CDR3 contains 18 residues. Germline CDR1 is SGDLS and CDR2 is YYNGEE. V was pared by 0 bases and J by 4 bases, with 19 bases between.

The chain is built from TRBV7-9 and TRBJ1-2, with D uncertain. The CDR3 has 14 amino acids. V was trimmed by 1 base and J by 4 bases, leaving 10 bases between them. Germline V CDR1 and CDR2: SEHNR, FQNEAQ (reference sequence). The CDR3 loop reads CASSLGTVPYGYTF. In nucleotides, the CDR3 is TGTGCCAGCAGCTTAGGTACGGTTCCCTATGGCTACACCTTC.

This rearrangement joins TRBV23-1 to TRBJ1-1; D not certain. TRBV23-1 is filed as an ORF, its function uncertain. Trimming cost V 11 bases and J 0 bases, with 22 bases left between them. This CDR3 region has 16 residues. The CDR3 DNA reads TGCGCCTCGCCTTTGGGATTTGACTATTTGAACACTGAAGCTTTCTTT. This gives the protein CASPLGFDYLNTEAFF.

The chain uses TRBV7-9 and TRBJ2-1; perhaps TRBD1 as D (6 bases). The CDR3 spans 13 residues. The V end lost 5 bases, the J end lost 3 bases, and 8 bases lay between the germline ends. Germline CDR1 SEHNR, CDR2 FQNEAQ (reference sequence). The DNA for the CDR3 is TGTGCCAGCAGCCAGGGGAACTACAATGAGCAGTTCTTC. It yields the protein CASSQGNYNEQFF.

The J gene is TRBJ2-2, the V gene TRBV11-2; 7 bases line up with TRBD2. This CDR3 contains 11 residues. Germline V gene lookup returns CDR1 SGHAT and CDR2 FQNNGV. J lost 10 bases, V lost 6 bases, and 2 bases had no gene match. DNA for the CDR3: TGTGCCAGCAGGACTAGCTCGGAGCTGTTTTTT. It translates to CASRTSSELFF.

The chain is built from TRBV5-5 and TRBJ2-5; tentative D call: TRBD2 (6 bases). Germline CDR1 and CDR2: SGHKS and YYEKEE (reference sequence). With 4 bases removed from V and 5 bases from J, the gap between germline ends came to 9 bases. The CDR3 sequence is 12 residues long. Here the CDR3 DNA reads TGTGCCAGCAGCCCGGAGGGGGAGACCCAGTACTTC. It codes for CASSPEGETQYF.

The V gene is TRBV29-1, the J gene TRBJ2-5, with TRBD2 matching over 7 bases. Germline-derived CDR1 and CDR2 are SQVTM and ANQGSEA. The CDR3 has 14 residues. Unmatched junction bases numbered 8, after V lost 6 bases and J lost 1 base. The CDR3 nucleotides are TGCAGCGTGGGAACTTGGGGGGGCCAAGAGACCCAGTACTTC. As protein: CSVGTWGGQETQYF.

Only one count was recorded for this clone. One junction end does not reproduce the germline sequence, and a read error may be involved. This sequence joins TRBV29-1 and TRBJ1-2; possibly TRBD1 for D (5 bases). The length of the CDR3 is 11 residues. Germline V gene lookup returns CDR1 SQVTM and CDR2 ANQGSEA. The CDR3 DNA sequence: TGCAGCGTTGTGTTTCCCCGTGGGGACTCTTTC. Protein product: CSVVFPRGDSF.

This rearrangement joins TRBV7-9 to TRBJ2-1; 8 positions match TRBD2. CDR3 length equals 16 residues. Germline V gene sequence: CDR1 SEHNR, CDR2 FQNEAQ (reference sequence). J was trimmed by 2 bases and V by 4 bases; bases with no gene match: 7. DNA of the CDR3: TGTGCCAGCAGCTCCTTAGAAGCGGGAGCCTACAATGAGCAGTTCTTC. This sequence encodes CASSSLEAGAYNEQFF.

The chain combines TRBV14 with TRBJ2-7, with 10 bases matching TRBD2. V shed 4 bases, J shed 6 bases, and the junction held 6 bases outside the gene matches. The CDR3 runs 14 residues. CDR1 is SGHDN, CDR2 FVKESK, per germline. The CDR3 protein is CASSPGTSVIEQYF. CDR3 in DNA: TGTGCCAGCAGCCCCGGGACTAGCGTTATCGAGCAGTACTTC. The full variable domain, its missing parts supplied by reference TRBV14 and TRBJ2-7, is EAGVTQFPSHSVIEKGQTVTLRCDPISGHDNLYWYRRVMGKEIKFLLHFVKESKQDESGMPNNRFLAERTGGTYSTLKVQPAELEDSGVYFCASSPGTSVIEQYFGPGTRLTVT.